Each of the 17 T cell receptor beta chains below was sequenced from the same sample in a study of cytomegalovirus exposure and HLA in healthy donors. Primers: 60 Vbeta forward and 13 Jbeta reverse. Clones were sequenced by immunoSEQ multiplex PCR, and TCRdb holds only the in-frame ones, with some missing. The sample holds some 110,000 clones, roughly 15% seen once. What was sequenced was PBMCs. The receptor source for this set is a female donor in good health and CMV-seronegative.

This clone has only a few counts. One end of the junction is discordant with germline, which a read error may explain. Other DNA sequences in this sample translate to the same CDR3. J is TRBJ2-1 and V is TRBV13; TRBD2 aligns across 8 bases. The CDR3 has 15 residues. Germline CDR1 and CDR2: PRHDT and FYEKMQ (reference sequence). Here the CDR3 DNA reads TGTGCCAGCAGCTTAGGCGGGAGGGCCGGGTATGAGCAATTCTTC. Protein product: CASSLGGRAGYEQFF.

This chain joins TRBV6-4 and TRBJ2-3, with D unclear. The CDR3 is 14 amino acids. Germline-derived CDR1 and CDR2 are MRHNA and SNTAGT. Trimming removed 2 bases from V and 1 base from J, with 7 bases in between. The CDR3 DNA reads TGTGCCAGCAGTGACGGGCAGGGCACAGATACGCAGTATTTT. Translating it yields CASSDGQGTDTQYF.

This clone was picked up a small number of times. This chain links TRBV5-1 with TRBJ2-2; 7 nucleotides match TRBD2. The CDR3 is 14 amino acids. After removal of 4 bases from V and 5 bases from J, the junction contained 5 bases not matched to a gene. CDR1 SGHRS and CDR2 YFSETQ come from the germline V gene. The DNA of the CDR3 is TGCGCCAGCAGCATTATAGCGGGTACCGGGGAGCTGTTTTTT. As protein: CASSIIAGTGELFF.

This clone was observed a single time. V gene TRBV5-4 combines with J gene TRBJ1-4, with TRBD1 matching over 11 bases. The CDR3 loop spans 14 amino acids. Germline V gene sequence: CDR1 SGHNT, CDR2 YYREEE (reference sequence). With V trimmed by 4 bases and J by 7 bases, 3 bases remained unmatched. The CDR3 coding sequence is TGTGCCAGCAGCAAGGGACAGGGGGTTGAAAAACTGTTTTTT. Its protein is CASSKGQGVEKLFF.

The rearrangement uses TRBV28 and TRBJ1-5; TRBD1 matches 8 bases. J lost 7 bases, V lost 6 bases, and 14 bases had no gene match. This CDR3 region has 16 residues. The V gene's germline CDR1 is MDHEN and CDR2 SYDVKM. The CDR3 region has the DNA TGTGCCAGCAGCCCTAAGACCAGGGGGCTCGGCCAGCCCCAGCATTTT. It codes for CASSPKTRGLGQPQHF.

The V and J genes are TRBV30 and TRBJ2-1; 12 bases line up with TRBD1. The CDR3 totals 16 residues. With V trimmed by 2 bases and J by 5 bases, 7 bases remained unmatched. CDR1 and CDR2 (germline): GTSNPN, SVGIG (reference sequence). The CDR3 here is CAWSITGTGGHNEQFF. For the CDR3, the DNA is TGTGCCTGGAGTATAACCGGGACAGGGGGCCACAATGAGCAGTTCTTC.

The CDR3 here is CASSLSGTGNLGYTF. CDR3 DNA: TGTGCCAGCAGTTTATCTGGGACAGGGAATCTTGGCTACACCTTC. V is TRBV27 and J is TRBJ1-2, with 9 positions matching TRBD1. V was pared by 0 bases and J by 7 bases, with 6 bases of the junction left unmatched. This CDR3 region has 15 residues. CDR1 is MNHEY and CDR2 is SMNVEV in the germline V gene (reference sequence).

This clone was seen more than once but under ten times. The chain carries TRBV27 and TRBJ2-7; D is perhaps TRBD1 (5 bases). Germline CDR1 is MNHEY and CDR2 is SMNVEV (reference sequence). This CDR3 is built from 13 residues. The CDR3 is CAFGCDRQIEQYF. As DNA, the CDR3 is TGTGCTTTCGGGTGCGATCGACAGATCGAGCAGTACTTC.

A few counts support this clone. The V call is TRBV18, the J call TRBJ1-5; D ambiguous. Germline assignment: CDR1 KGHSH and CDR2 LQKENI. This CDR3 region has 14 residues. V gave up 2 bases and J gave up 5 bases, with 10 bases separating them. The CDR3 is CASSPGFGDQPQHF. CDR3 coding DNA: TGTGCCAGCTCACCAGGGTTTGGAGATCAGCCCCAGCATTTT.

The chain has TRBV18 and TRBJ1-1; weak D call: TRBD1 (5 bases). The CDR3 is 15 amino acids. The V end was cut by 2 bases, the J end by 1 base, with 11 bases between. The germline V gene encodes CDR1 KGHSH and CDR2 LQKENI. CDR3 coding DNA: TGTGCCAGCTCACCAACCCTCGGGGGGAACACTGAAGCTTTCTTT. Translation gives CASSPTLGGNTEAFF.

The V gene is TRBV2, the J gene TRBJ1-4, with D uncertain. Germline-derived CDR1 and CDR2 are SNHLY and FYNNEI. CDR3 size: 13 residues. V lost 6 bases, J lost 3 bases, and 8 bases lay in between. DNA for the CDR3: TGTGCCAGCAGGACAAATTCTAATGAAAAACTGTTTTTT. Translation: CASRTNSNEKLFF.

This clone appeared a few times. CDR3 coding DNA: TGTGCCAGCAGTGAGTCGCGGGGGGGTAACGAGCAGTACTTC. This translates into CASSESRGGNEQYF. V gene TRBV2 combines with J gene TRBJ2-7, with 9 bases lining up with TRBD2. Germline V CDR1 and CDR2: SNHLY, FYNNEI. V lost 3 bases and J lost 5; bases outside the gene matches: 5. CDR3 length: 14 residues.

This chain uses TRBV7-9 with TRBJ2-4, with 7 positions matching TRBD2. CDR3 length equals 16 residues. The trim removed 1 base at V and 1 base at J, leaving 4 bases unmatched. Germline CDR1 and CDR2: SEHNR and FQNEAQ (reference sequence). The CDR3 DNA reads as TGTGCCAGCAGCTTAGTGCTCGGGGGGGCCAAAAACATTCAGTACTTC. This translates into CASSLVLGGAKNIQYF. The entire variable domain, with the rest obtained from reference TRBV7-9 and TRBJ2-4, is as follows: DTGVSQNPRHKITKRGQNVTFRCDPISEHNRLYWYRQTLGQGPEFLTYFQNEAQLEKSRLLSDRFSAERPKGSFSTLEIQRTEQGDSAMYLCASSLVLGGAKNIQYFGAGTRLSVL.

The CDR3 coding sequence is TGTGCCTGGAGTGAAGGGGCTAGCGGGGGTTACAATGAGCAGTTCTTC. It is translated as CAWSEGASGGYNEQFF. This chain links TRBV30 with TRBJ2-1, with TRBD2 identical over 10 bases. This CDR3 spans 16 amino acids. Germline CDR1 reads GTSNPN; CDR2 reads SVGIG (reference sequence). J was trimmed by 4 bases and V by 1 base; bases with no gene match: 7. Looking up the rest from reference TRBV30 and TRBJ2-1 gives the full variable domain: SQTIHQWPATLVQPVGSPLSLECTVEGTSNPNLYWYRQAAGRGLQLLFYSVGIGQISSEVPQNLSASRPQDRQFILSSKKLLLSDSGFYLCAWSEGASGGYNEQFFGPGTRLTVL.

This clone was detected a few times. The V gene is TRBV29-1, the J gene TRBJ2-5, with D unresolved. Germline V gene data show CDR1 as SQVTM and CDR2 as ANQGSEA. This CDR3 region has 12 residues. Trimming took off 5 bases at V and 1 base at J, with 8 bases between the two ends. The CDR3 DNA reads TGCAGCGTTAAACAATTCCAAGAGACCCAGTACTTC. It specifies CSVKQFQETQYF.

The V call is TRBV18, the J call TRBJ1-3; TRBD1 matches at 8 bases. Germline CDR1 KGHSH, CDR2 LQKENI. V was pared by 3 bases and J by 4 bases, with 5 bases of the junction left unmatched. The length of the CDR3 is 15 residues. Here the CDR3 DNA reads TGTGCCAGCTCACCTTCGGACAGGGTCGGAAACACCATATATTTT. Protein sequence: CASSPSDRVGNTIYF.

The V and J genes are TRBV4-1 and TRBJ2-5; 7 bases map to TRBD1. CDR1 and CDR2 from the germline V gene are MGHRA and YSYEKL. The junction had 19 bases not matched to a gene; V was cut back by 2 bases and J by 7 bases. The CDR3 runs 18 residues. CDR3 in amino acids: CASSQSLPRQGSYGTQYF. CDR3 DNA sequence: TGCGCCAGCAGCCAATCCCTCCCCCGACAGGGTTCTTATGGGACCCAGTACTTC.